This TCR beta chain was sequenced for a study of sequential checkpoint blockade in melanoma. Treatment meaning: randomized to nivolumab then ipilimumab (arm A) or the reverse (arm B). The repertoire was sequenced with immunoSEQ multiplex PCR; TCRdb's copy has only in-frame clones and lacks some. The repertoire consists of fewer than 30,000 clones, with more than 80% occurring once and the leading ten covering about 17%. This CDR3 is built from 14 residues. Trimming at V came to 7 bases and at J to 6 bases, leaving 7 bases not matched to a gene. The germline V gene encodes CDR1 MNHEY and CDR2 SMNVEV (reference sequence).

The source of this sequence is a human donor with melanoma. The sample was CD8+ T cells sorted from blood (inferred from file names), taken from a patient given nivolumab and ipilimumab in sequence. The chain employs TRBV27 and TRBJ2-3; 10 bases agree with TRBD1. The CDR3 DNA reads TGTGCCAGCACGGGACAGGGGATGTTGGATACGCAGTATTTT. Amino acid sequence: CASTGQGMLDTQYF.